This entry is about one T cell receptor (beta chain). The sample belongs to a study of blood T cell repertoires in COVID-19. Overall study: The origin of the acute and convalescent COVID-19 samples was the United States, Italy and Spain. Nucleic acid was either cDNA or gDNA, and it came from T cells, B-cell-depleted T cells, or PBMCs.

Trimming pared 2 bases from V and 3 bases from J, leaving 8 bases between. In germline, CDR1 is SGHTS, CDR2 YDEGEE. The CDR3 runs 14 residues. During active infection, Seattle patients enrolled and were then monitored through disease. The authors' processing: Reference gene primers were amplified, and this amplification served to estimate nucleated cell counts. Sequencing was performed with immunoSEQ multiplex PCR; in TCRdb, only in-frame clones are kept and a portion is missing. V and J calls and clone size are those listed in that table; D and trimming were worked out from the DNA. The sample shows about 210,000 clones, about 81% of them seen only once.

The chain links TRBV5-8 to TRBJ1-4; unclear D gene. Sequenced: peripheral blood. This sequence originates from a woman in her 70s with COVID-19, enrolled during active disease. The DNA of the CDR3 is TGTGCCAGCAGCTTCCCCGGGGCTAATGAAAAACTGTTTTTT. This gives the protein CASSFPGANEKLFF.